This is a list of T cell receptor beta chains from one sample in a study of cytomegalovirus exposure and HLA in healthy donors. Generated by immunoSEQ multiplex PCR, the TCRdb table keeps only in-frame clones and is missing some. Among 50,000 or so clones listed, roughly 72% were seen once. Input material: PBMCs. The origin of the receptors is a woman aged 50 to 60 in good health and CMV-seronegative. Both conserved end residues are part of each CDR3. The D gene is left open where the match is weak. Rows may omit the clone size; those that give it use once, few, many or a size class.

clone_size,v_call,j_call,d_call,cdr3_nt,cdr3_aa
-,TRBV11-2,TRBJ2-5,TRBD2,TGTGCCAGCAGCCCAGGGCGGGAGGGCCCCCAGACCCAGTACTTC,CASSPGREGPQTQYF
-,TRBV7-9,TRBJ2-6,-,TGTGCCAGCAGCCCCCCCGTATTTCTTGGGGCCAACGTCCTGACTTTC,CASSPPVFLGANVLTF
-,TRBV11-3,TRBJ2-3,TRBD2,TGTGCCAGCAGCTTGGGACTAGCGGGAGCGATAGATACGCAGTATTTT,CASSLGLAGAIDTQYF
-,TRBV28,TRBJ1-4,-,TGTGCCAGCAGCTCGCGGGACAAACTGTTTTTT,CASSSRDKLFF
-,TRBV7-9,TRBJ1-4,-,TGTGCCAGCAGCTTAGCGTCGGAGGGTGAAAAACTGTTTTTT,CASSLASEGEKLFF
-,TRBV7-9,TRBJ2-3,TRBD2,TGTGCCAGCAGCTTAGCGCTAGCGGGACTTGTAGATACGCAGTATTTT,CASSLALAGLVDTQYF
-,TRBV29-1,TRBJ2-3,TRBD2,TGCAGCGTTGTTCCGTGGGGGGGAAGTAGCACAGATACGCAGTATTTT,CSVVPWGGSSTDTQYF
-,TRBV7-9,TRBJ1-2,TRBD1,TGTGCCAGCAGCTCAACACAGGGGGGCCAGGGTGGCTACACCTTC,CASSSTQGGQGGYTF
-,TRBV27,TRBJ1-3,TRBD1,TGTGCCAGCAGTCCCACAGGGGGAGGGCTCTCTGGAAACACCATATATTTT,CASSPTGGGLSGNTIYF
-,TRBV28,TRBJ2-7,-,TGTGCCAGCAGTAGATTAGATGACGAGCAGTACTTC,CASSRLDDEQYF
-,TRBV19,TRBJ2-6,-,TGTGCCAGTAGTATAACCGGTTGGAGTACCAACGTCCTGACTTTC,CASSITGWSTNVLTF
-,TRBV18,TRBJ1-2,TRBD1,TGTGCCAGCTCACGGGACAGTGAAGATGGCTACACCTTC,CASSRDSEDGYTF
-,TRBV5-1,TRBJ1-1,-,TGCGCCAGCAGCTTCACGGACATGAACACTGAAGCTTTCTTT,CASSFTDMNTEAFF
-,TRBV15,TRBJ2-7,TRBD2,TGTGCCACCAGCAAGACTAGCGGGAGCTACGAGCAGTACTTC,CATSKTSGSYEQYF
-,TRBV7-6,TRBJ2-3,-,TGTGCCAGCGCAGGGGTCACAGATACGCAGTATTTT,CASAGVTDTQYF
-,TRBV28,TRBJ2-7,TRBD2,TGTGCCAGCAGCCCCGGACTAGCGGGAGGGGAATACGAGCAGTACTTC,CASSPGLAGGEYEQYF
-,TRBV27,TRBJ2-5,TRBD2,TGTGCCAGCAGTTTAATGACGGGGGGGATCGAGACCCAGTACTTC,CASSLMTGGIETQYF
-,TRBV30,TRBJ2-1,TRBD1,TGTGCCCGGGACAGGGGCAACCCCTCCTACAATGAGCAGTTCTTC,CARDRGNPSYNEQFF
few,TRBV5-7,TRBJ2-7,-,TGTGCCAGCAGCTCCTCCACACACGAGCAGTACTTC,CASSSSTHEQYF
few,TRBV6-5,TRBJ2-7,-,TGTGCCAGCAGTTACGGGGCAGCCACCTACGAGCAGTACTTC,CASSYGAATYEQYF
-,TRBV14,TRBJ1-3,-,TGTGCCAGCAGCCAAGATCGAGGGAAGGGAAACACCATATATTTT,CASSQDRGKGNTIYF
few,TRBV28,TRBJ2-5,TRBD2,TGTGCCCTGGGGGAGGTAGCGGGAGGCCAAGAGACCCAGTACTTC,CALGEVAGGQETQYF
-,TRBV15,TRBJ2-7,-,TGTGCCACCAGCAGCGGACACCCCTCCTACGAGCAGTACTTC,CATSSGHPSYEQYF
once,TRBV10-1,TRBJ2-1,-,TGCGCCAGCAGTGAATCTGGACTGGGTGAGCAGTTCTTC,CASSESGLGEQFF
-,TRBV7-2,TRBJ1-3,-,TGTGCCAGCAGCTTCCAGGGAATCGCTGGAAACACCATATATTTT,CASSFQGIAGNTIYF
-,TRBV28,TRBJ2-7,TRBD2,TGTGCCAGCAGTCCCTGGGGCGGGACTAACTCTGGAGAGCAGTACTTC,CASSPWGGTNSGEQYF
-,TRBV14,TRBJ1-2,-,TGTGCCAGCAGCTACCTCCTTACAGGGTGTTGGGGCTATGGCTACACCTTC,CASSYLLTGCWGYGYTF
-,TRBV15,TRBJ2-2,TRBD2,TGTGCCACCAGCAGAGGGGGGGGATTGGACACCGGGGAGCTGTTTTTT,CATSRGGGLDTGELFF
few,TRBV28,TRBJ2-7,TRBD1,TGTGCCAGCAGTCCTCCGGGACAGGGAAGGGACGAGCAGTACTTC,CASSPPGQGRDEQYF
-,TRBV5-6,TRBJ1-2,-,TGTGCCAGCAGCTTGGCCTTACAGGAAGCTAACTATGGCTACACCTTC,CASSLALQEANYGYTF
few,TRBV6-5,TRBJ2-5,TRBD2,TGTGCCAGCAGGGCGGGGGGAGAAGAGACCCAGTACTTC,CASRAGGEETQYF
few,TRBV11-1,TRBJ2-3,-,TGTGCCAGCAGCGTCAGGGGAGATACGCAGTATTTT,CASSVRGDTQYF
-,TRBV5-6,TRBJ1-2,-,TGTGCCAGCAGCTCAAGCGGTCCGATTTCTCGGGAGGACTATGGCTACACCTTC,CASSSSGPISREDYGYTF
-,TRBV5-1,TRBJ1-1,-,TGCGCCAGCTCGTATGGACAGACCAGTGAAGCTTTCTTT,CASSYGQTSEAFF
-,TRBV28,TRBJ1-3,-,TGTGCCAGCTCGCTAAGGGGCTCCGGAAACACCATATATTTT,CASSLRGSGNTIYF
-,TRBV9,TRBJ1-4,-,TGTGCCAGCAGTAGGGGGGGAGACTATAATGAAAAACTGTTTTTT,CASSRGGDYNEKLFF
-,TRBV28,TRBJ2-3,-,TGTGCCAGCAAGGGCAAGGCGAAGGGGGAAGATACGCAGTATTTT,CASKGKAKGEDTQYF
-,TRBV30,TRBJ1-2,-,TGTGCCTGGACCGTGGGAGGTTCCTATGGCTACACCTTC,CAWTVGGSYGYTF
once,TRBV28,TRBJ2-5,-,TGTGCCAGCAGTTTGGGAGTTCTGGAGACCCAGTACTTC,CASSLGVLETQYF
-,TRBV4-1,TRBJ2-1,TRBD1,TGCGCCAGCAGTCAAGTAGGCGAGACAGGGTCAAACAATGAGCAGTTCTTC,CASSQVGETGSNNEQFF
few,TRBV7-6,TRBJ2-7,-,TGTGCCAGCAGTTTCTTACCCGACATGCCCTCCTACGAGCAGTACTTC,CASSFLPDMPSYEQYF